This TCR beta chain was sequenced for a study of CD8 T cells in ankylosing spondylitis. Whole-study findings and limits: It appeared that ankylosing spondylitis blood was characterized by a TCR beta motif of seven or eight highly homologous variants.

J lost 4 bases, V lost 7 bases, and 8 bases had no gene match. Germline V lookup: CDR1 SGHTA, CDR2 FQGNSA. This CDR3 contains 14 residues. This clonotype was picked up many times. Antigen specificity is unknown. For TCR beta, libraries came from quantitative 5'-RACE with molecular barcodes. In TCRdb, the 5' RACE reads were re-called with MiXCR into one record per CDR3 protein. This sample has around 39,000 distinct CDR3 sequences, with 15% to 20% found just once. The rearrangement joins TRBV7-2 to TRBJ2-3, with 7 bases identical to TRBD2. Sequences were obtained from blood. This clonotype originated in a male donor with ankylosing spondylitis or in good health (not recorded which). Here the CDR3 reads CASTPGGNSDTQYF. The CDR3, as DNA: TGTGCCAGCACCCCGGGGGGTAATTCAGATACGCAGTATTTT.